There are a few counts of the clone carrying this T cell receptor beta chain. These data are taken from a study of blood T cell repertoires in COVID-19. Turning to the study itself: The origin of the acute and convalescent COVID-19 samples was the United States, Italy and Spain. Nucleic acid was either cDNA or gDNA, and it came from T cells, B-cell-depleted T cells, or PBMCs.

The ends were cut back, 8 bases at V and 4 bases at J, with 11 bases in the middle. Germline CDR1 reads MNHEY; CDR2 reads SVGAGI. This CDR3 spans 12 amino acids. Source study methods: Reference gene primer amplification gave nucleated cell count estimates. The protocol was immunoSEQ multiplex PCR, while the TCRdb copy is restricted to in-frame clones and leaves out a portion. V and J calls and clone size are copied from that table; D and trimming were computed from the DNA. There are fewer than 450,000 clones in the sample; under 95% occur only once, and 2.5% to 4% lies in the top ten. The sequencing input was peripheral blood. The V call is TRBV6-5, the J call TRBJ1-1; D is possibly TRBD1 (5 bases). The sequence came from a woman aged 18-30 years who had recovered from COVID-19. DNA of the CDR3: TGTGCCAGCCTCGTGGGGGGCACTGAAGCTTTCTTT. This translates into CASLVGGTEAFF.